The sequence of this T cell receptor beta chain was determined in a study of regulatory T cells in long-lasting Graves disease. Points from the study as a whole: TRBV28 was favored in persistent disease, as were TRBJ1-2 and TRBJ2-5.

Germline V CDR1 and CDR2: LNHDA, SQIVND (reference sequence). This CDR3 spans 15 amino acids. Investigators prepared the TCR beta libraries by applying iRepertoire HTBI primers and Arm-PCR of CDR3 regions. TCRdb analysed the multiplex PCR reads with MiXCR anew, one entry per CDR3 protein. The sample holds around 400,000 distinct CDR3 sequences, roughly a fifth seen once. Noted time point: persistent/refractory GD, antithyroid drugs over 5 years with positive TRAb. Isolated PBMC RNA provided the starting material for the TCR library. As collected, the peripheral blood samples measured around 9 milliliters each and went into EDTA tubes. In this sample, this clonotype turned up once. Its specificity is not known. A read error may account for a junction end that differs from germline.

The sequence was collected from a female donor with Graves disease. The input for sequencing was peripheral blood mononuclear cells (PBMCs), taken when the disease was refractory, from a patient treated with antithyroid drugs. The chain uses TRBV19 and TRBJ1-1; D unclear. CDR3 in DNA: TGTGCCAGTAGTATCCAATCCGTTGGCCACACTGAAGCTCTCTTT. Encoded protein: CASSIQSVGHTEALF.